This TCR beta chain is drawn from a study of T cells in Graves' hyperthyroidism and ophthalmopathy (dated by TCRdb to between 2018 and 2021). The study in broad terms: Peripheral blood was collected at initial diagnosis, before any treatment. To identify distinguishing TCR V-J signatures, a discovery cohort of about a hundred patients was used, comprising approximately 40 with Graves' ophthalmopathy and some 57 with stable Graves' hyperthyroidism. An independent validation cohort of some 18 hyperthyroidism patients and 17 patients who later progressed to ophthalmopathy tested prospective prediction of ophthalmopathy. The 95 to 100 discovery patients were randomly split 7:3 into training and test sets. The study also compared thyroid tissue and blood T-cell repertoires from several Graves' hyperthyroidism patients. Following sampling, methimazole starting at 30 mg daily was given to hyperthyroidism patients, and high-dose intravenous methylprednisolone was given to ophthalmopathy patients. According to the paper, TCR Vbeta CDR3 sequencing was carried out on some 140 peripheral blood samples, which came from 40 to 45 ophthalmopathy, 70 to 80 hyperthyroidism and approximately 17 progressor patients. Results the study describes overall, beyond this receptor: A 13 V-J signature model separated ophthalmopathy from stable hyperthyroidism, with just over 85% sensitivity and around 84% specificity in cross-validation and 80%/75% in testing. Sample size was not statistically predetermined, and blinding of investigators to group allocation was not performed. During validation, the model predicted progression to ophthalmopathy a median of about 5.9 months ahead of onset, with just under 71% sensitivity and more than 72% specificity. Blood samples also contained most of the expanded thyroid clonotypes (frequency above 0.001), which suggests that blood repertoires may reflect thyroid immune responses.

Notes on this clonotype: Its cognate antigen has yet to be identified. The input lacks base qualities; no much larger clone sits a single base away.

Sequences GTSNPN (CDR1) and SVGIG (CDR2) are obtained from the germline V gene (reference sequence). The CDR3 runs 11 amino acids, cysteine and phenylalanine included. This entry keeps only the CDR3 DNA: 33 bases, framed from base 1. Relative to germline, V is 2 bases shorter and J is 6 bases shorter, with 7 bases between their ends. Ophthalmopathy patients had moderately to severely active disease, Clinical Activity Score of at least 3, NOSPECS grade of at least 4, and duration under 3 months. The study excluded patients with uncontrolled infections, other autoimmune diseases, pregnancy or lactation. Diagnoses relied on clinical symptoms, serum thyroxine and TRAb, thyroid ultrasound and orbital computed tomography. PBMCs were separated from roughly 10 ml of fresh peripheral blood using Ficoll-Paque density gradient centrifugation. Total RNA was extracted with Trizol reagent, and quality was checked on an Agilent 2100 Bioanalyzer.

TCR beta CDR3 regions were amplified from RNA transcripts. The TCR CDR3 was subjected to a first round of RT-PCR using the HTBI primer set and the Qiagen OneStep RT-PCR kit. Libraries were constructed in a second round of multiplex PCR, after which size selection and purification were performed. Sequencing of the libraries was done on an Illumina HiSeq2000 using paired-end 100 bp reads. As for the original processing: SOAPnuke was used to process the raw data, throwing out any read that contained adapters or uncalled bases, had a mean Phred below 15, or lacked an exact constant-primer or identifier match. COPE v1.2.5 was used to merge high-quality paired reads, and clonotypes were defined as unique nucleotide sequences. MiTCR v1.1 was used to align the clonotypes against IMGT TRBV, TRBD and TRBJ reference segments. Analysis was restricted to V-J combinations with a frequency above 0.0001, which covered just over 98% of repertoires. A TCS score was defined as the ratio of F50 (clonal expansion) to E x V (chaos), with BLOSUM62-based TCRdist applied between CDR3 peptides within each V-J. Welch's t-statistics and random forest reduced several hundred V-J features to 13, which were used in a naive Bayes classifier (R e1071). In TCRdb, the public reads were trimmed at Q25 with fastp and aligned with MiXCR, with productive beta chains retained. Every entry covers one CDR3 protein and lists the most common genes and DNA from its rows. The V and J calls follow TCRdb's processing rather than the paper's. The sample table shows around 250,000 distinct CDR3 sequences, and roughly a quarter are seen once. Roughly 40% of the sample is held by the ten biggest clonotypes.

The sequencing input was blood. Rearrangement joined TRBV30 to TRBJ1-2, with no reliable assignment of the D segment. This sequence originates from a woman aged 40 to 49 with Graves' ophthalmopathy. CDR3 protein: CAWSRQDGYTF. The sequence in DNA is TGTGCCTGGAGTCGGCAAGATGGCTACACCTTC.